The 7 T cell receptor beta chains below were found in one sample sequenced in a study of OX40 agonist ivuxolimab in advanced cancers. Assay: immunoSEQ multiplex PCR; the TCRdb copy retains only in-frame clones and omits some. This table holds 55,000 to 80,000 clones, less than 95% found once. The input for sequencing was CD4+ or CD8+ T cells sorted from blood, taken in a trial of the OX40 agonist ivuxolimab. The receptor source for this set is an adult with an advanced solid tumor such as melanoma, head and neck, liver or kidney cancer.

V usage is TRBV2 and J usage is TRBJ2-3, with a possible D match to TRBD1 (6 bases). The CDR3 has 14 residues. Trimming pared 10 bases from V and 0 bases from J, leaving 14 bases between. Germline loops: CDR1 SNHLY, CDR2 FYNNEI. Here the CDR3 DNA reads TGTGCCACGGCCACAGGGCCCAGCACAGATACGCAGTATTTT. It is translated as CATATGPSTDTQYF.

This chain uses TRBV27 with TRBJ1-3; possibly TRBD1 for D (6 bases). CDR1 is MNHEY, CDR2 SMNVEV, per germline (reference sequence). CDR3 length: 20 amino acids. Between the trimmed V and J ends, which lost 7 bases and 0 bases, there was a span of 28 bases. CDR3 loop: CASTRRGLRGGMSSGNTIYF. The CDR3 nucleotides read TGTGCCAGCACTCGTCGGGGCCTGAGAGGGGGAATGAGCTCTGGAAACACCATATATTTT.

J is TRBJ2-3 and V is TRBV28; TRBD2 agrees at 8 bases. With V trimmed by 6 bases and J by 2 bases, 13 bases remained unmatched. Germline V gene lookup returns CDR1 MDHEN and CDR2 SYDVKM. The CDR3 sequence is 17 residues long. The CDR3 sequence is CASSQTGGGASTDTQYF. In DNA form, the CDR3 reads TGTGCCAGCAGCCAGACGGGGGGGGGCGCTTCCACAGATACGCAGTATTTT.

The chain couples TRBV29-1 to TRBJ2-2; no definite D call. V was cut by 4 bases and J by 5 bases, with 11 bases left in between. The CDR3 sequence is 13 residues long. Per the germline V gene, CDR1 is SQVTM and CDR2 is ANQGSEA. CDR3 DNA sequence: TGCAGCGTTGGAGGAGTCGGGACCGGGGAGCTGTTTTTT. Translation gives CSVGGVGTGELFF.

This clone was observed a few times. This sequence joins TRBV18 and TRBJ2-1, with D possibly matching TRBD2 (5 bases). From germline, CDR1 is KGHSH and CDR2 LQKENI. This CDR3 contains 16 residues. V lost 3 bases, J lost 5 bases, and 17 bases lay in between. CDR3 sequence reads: CASSPEARKRDNEQFF. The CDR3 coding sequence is TGTGCCAGCTCACCTGAGGCCAGAAAGAGGGACAATGAGCAGTTCTTC.

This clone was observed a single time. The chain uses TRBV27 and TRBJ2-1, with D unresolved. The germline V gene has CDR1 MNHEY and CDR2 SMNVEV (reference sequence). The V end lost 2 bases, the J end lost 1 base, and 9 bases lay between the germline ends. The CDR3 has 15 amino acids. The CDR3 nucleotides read TGTGCCAGCAGTTTAAAGCCTGATTCCTACAATGAGCAGTTCTTC. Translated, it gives CASSLKPDSYNEQFF.

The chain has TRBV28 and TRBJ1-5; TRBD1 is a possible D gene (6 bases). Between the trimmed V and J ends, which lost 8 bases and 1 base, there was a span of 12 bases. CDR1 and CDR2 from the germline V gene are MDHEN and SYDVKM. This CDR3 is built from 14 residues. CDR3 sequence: CASRWGASNQPQHF. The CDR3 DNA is TGTGCCAGCCGCTGGGGGGCAAGCAATCAGCCCCAGCATTTT.